This entry concerns a single T cell receptor (beta chain). Its antigen is currently not known. Base qualities are not at hand, and no much larger clone is one base apart. The library was made by the immunoSEQ multiplex PCR assay. DNA from the CD4+ T cells that had been cultured and isolated underwent TCR beta CDR3 sequencing. The study's processing was this. Non-productive TCR sequences were discarded, and reads were trimmed to the CDR3 region, with only CDR3s of 7 or more amino acids retained. The MANAFEST web app was used to pick out antigen-specific clonotypes by comparing their expansion in peptide wells with that in reference cultures. To count as positive, a clone had to show expansion at FDR<0.05 compared with the reference and with all other wells, an odds ratio above 5, and a frequency above 0.1% in two replicate wells. Clonotypes significantly expanded in SARS-CoV-2 spike wells and in at least one common cold coronavirus spike condition were defined as cross-reactive. Levenshtein distance calculated with the stringdist R package was used to assess CDR3 similarity, and unrooted trees were constructed with ape in R 3.6.1. The table comes from immuneACCESS by way of TCRdb, which keeps in-frame sequences with V and J called. Part of the clones is missing from these tables; in studies checked, under half for an unresolved V gene and the rest for unknown reasons. Clone size and the V and J calls come from that table; the DNA yielded D and trimming. A total of 24,000 or so clones appear in this sample, roughly 69% of them only once. The ten largest clones add up to around 18% of the sample.

In the ViraFEST assay, PBMC were stimulated with viral peptide pools, and antigen-specific CD4+ T cell clonotypes were then identified by expansion using TCR sequencing. After about 9 days of culture, CD4+ T cells were isolated with the EasySep CD4+ T cell isolation kit. Convalescent patients had PCR-confirmed SARS-CoV-2 infection between March and December 2020, before Alpha, Beta and Delta variants emerged in the United States. Each well held more than 1.5 million PBMC cultured in IMDM containing roughly 5% human AB serum, around 9.3 IU/ml IL-2 and gentamicin, along with 10 ug/ml peptides. On days 3 and 7, half of the culture medium was replaced with fresh IL-2-containing medium. Each peptide stimulation condition was cultured in triplicate wells unless otherwise noted. Using Ficoll-Paque Plus gradient centrifugation, PBMC were separated from whole blood and then either used fresh or cryopreserved at -140C. Overlapping peptide pools spanned the spike proteins of SARS-CoV-2 and the common cold coronaviruses HCoV-NL63, HCoV-OC43 and HCoV-229E. Genomic DNA was extracted from cultured CD4+ T cells with the QIAamp micro DNA kit.

For CDR1 and CDR2, the germline V gene lists SGDLS and YYNGEE. The germline ends are 13 bases apart after V is trimmed by 0 bases and J by 3 bases. Its CDR3 holds 16 amino acids, cysteine through phenylalanine. The DNA shown is the 48-base CDR3, in frame from base 1. The sample comes from a study of vaccination effects on CD4 cells after COVID-19 (dated by TCRdb to between 2022 and 2023). With regard to the full study: Two doses of either the BNT162b2 or the mRNA-1273 mRNA SARS-CoV-2 vaccine were administered to participants. In a couple of convalescent patients, pre-vaccine samples were collected 16 days and one week ahead of the first dose, 142 and 148 days after COVID-19 diagnosis. The study compared SARS-CoV-2 spike-specific CD4+ TCR repertoires before and after mRNA vaccination in COVID-19 convalescent patients and infection-naive vaccine recipients. The full study included 9 to 10 COVID-19 convalescent patients and a few SARS-CoV-2-naive healthy vaccine recipients. Cultures from other donors in the study were sequenced with the Oncomine TCR Beta short-read assay on an Illumina iSeq 100. Study-level results and caveats: Both infection-induced and vaccine-induced clones contracted markedly at late post-vaccination timepoints, which is consistent with waning T cell responses. For convalescent patients, new clones induced by the vaccine made up most of the post-vaccine spike-reactive repertoire, and these new clones were largely distinct from the clones induced by infection. Only a small number of convalescent patients were included, and no early post-infection timepoints were available, which limited the study.

The chain is encoded by TRBV9 joined to TRBJ2-1; TRBD1 is perhaps the D gene, given 6 matching bases. This TCR was recovered from a human donor who had a prior SARS-CoV-2 infection. Source: CD4+ T cells from PBMCs cultured with SARS-CoV-2 spike peptides, taken before COVID-19 vaccination. Sample cell subset or site, as interpreted from the label and publication: SARS-CoV-2 spike overlapping peptide pool stimulation. The CDR3 has the sequence CASSVGWGRGYNEQFF. The DNA sequence is TGTGCCAGCAGCGTAGGCTGGGGGCGAGGCTACAATGAGCAGTTCTTC.